These T cell receptor beta chains were read from a single sample in a study of blood T cell repertoires in COVID-19. Some clones are missing from TCRdb's copy, which holds only in-frame ones; the method was immunoSEQ multiplex PCR. The sample carries 300,000 to 350,000 clones, 90% to 95% recorded once. The sample comprised PBMCs or T cells enriched from blood (not recorded which). The receptors were sampled from a woman in her twenties or thirties who had been exposed to COVID-19. Both conserved end residues are part of each CDR3. Each record gives: D gene, J gene, V gene, clone size, CDR3 DNA, CDR3 protein. D genes are given only for firm matches. Size is omitted from some rows. Given values are once, few, many or a class for expanded clones.

D: TRBD2
J: TRBJ2-7
V: TRBV9
size: NA
DNA: TGTGCCAGCAGCGTAGCGCCTAGCGGGGGTTACGAGCAGTACTTC
CDR3: CASSVAPSGGYEQYF

D: NA
J: TRBJ2-7
V: TRBV6-5
size: NA
DNA: TGTGCCAGCAGTTACACGACAGCCTTAGTCTACGAGCAGTACTTC
CDR3: CASSYTTALVYEQYF

D: NA
J: TRBJ1-1
V: TRBV7-9
size: NA
DNA: TGTGCCAGCAGCTTAGTTCGGCATGCGGCTGAAGCTTTCTTT
CDR3: CASSLVRHAAEAFF

D: TRBD1
J: TRBJ1-1
V: TRBV4-3
size: NA
DNA: TGCGCCAGCAGCCCTTACGACAGGGACCTGAACACTGAAGCTTTCTTT
CDR3: CASSPYDRDLNTEAFF

D: NA
J: TRBJ1-6
V: TRBV7-2
size: NA
DNA: TGTGCCAGCAGCTTAGTCGGGGGGAGTCGAAGCTCCTATAATTCACCCCTCCACTTT
CDR3: CASSLVGGSRSSYNSPLHF

D: NA
J: TRBJ1-3
V: TRBV19
size: NA
DNA: TGTGCCAGTTTCTCGTGGGGCATCTCTGGAAACACCATATATTTT
CDR3: CASFSWGISGNTIYF

D: TRBD1
J: TRBJ2-7
V: TRBV5-1
size: NA
DNA: TGCGCCAGCAGCTTGGTCTACAGGGGGCAACACGAGCAGTACTTC
CDR3: CASSLVYRGQHEQYF

D: TRBD1
J: TRBJ2-1
V: TRBV29-1
size: NA
DNA: TGCAGCGTGAACAGGGGGCCGGGTGAGCAGTTCTTC
CDR3: CSVNRGPGEQFF

D: NA
J: TRBJ1-3
V: TRBV5-4
size: NA
DNA: TGTGCCAGCAGCCTCAAAGAGGGCTCTGGAAACACCATATATTTT
CDR3: CASSLKEGSGNTIYF

D: TRBD1
J: TRBJ2-3
V: TRBV6-1
size: NA
DNA: TGTGCCAGCAGTGAAGCGCCCCTTGGGGCAGGGGGTCTCGATACGCAGTATTTT
CDR3: CASSEAPLGAGGLDTQYF

D: TRBD1
J: TRBJ1-1
V: TRBV19
size: NA
DNA: TGTGCCAGTAGTGGGGACAGGGGGAACACTGAAGCTTTCTTT
CDR3: CASSGDRGNTEAFF

D: NA
J: TRBJ1-1
V: TRBV4-1
size: NA
DNA: TGCGCCAGCAGCCTCTGGGGGCCAATGAACACTGAAGCTTTCTTT
CDR3: CASSLWGPMNTEAFF

D: NA
J: TRBJ1-1
V: TRBV4-1
size: once
DNA: TGCGCCAGCAGCCCAGAAGGCGGGGATAACACTGAAGCTTTCTTT
CDR3: CASSPEGGDNTEAFF

D: TRBD1
J: TRBJ1-6
V: TRBV27
size: NA
DNA: TGTGCCAGCAGTTTCTCGGGACAGGGGGATTCTAATTCACCCCTCCACTTT
CDR3: CASSFSGQGDSNSPLHF

D: TRBD2
J: TRBJ2-1
V: TRBV29-1
size: NA
DNA: TGCAGCGGTGCACCAAGACTAGCTAGGAATGAGCAGTTCTTC
CDR3: CSGAPRLARNEQFF

D: NA
J: TRBJ1-1
V: TRBV12-5
size: NA
DNA: TGTGCTAGTGCCTCATCCGGGACAATGCCTTTCTTT
CDR3: CASASSGTMPFF

D: NA
J: TRBJ1-1
V: TRBV19
size: few
DNA: TGTGCCAGTAGTATACGAGCAGGGGAGGGGTTCACTGAAGCTTTCTTT
CDR3: CASSIRAGEGFTEAFF

D: TRBD2
J: TRBJ2-5
V: TRBV7-6
size: NA
DNA: TGTGCCAGCAGCTTCCGACTAGCGGGGGGCTCCCAAGAGACCCAGTACTTC
CDR3: CASSFRLAGGSQETQYF

D: TRBD1
J: TRBJ1-1
V: TRBV19
size: once
DNA: TGTGCCAGTGAACAGGGGGCGACGGTGTTGGGCACTGAAGCTTTCTTT
CDR3: CASEQGATVLGTEAFF

D: NA
J: TRBJ1-2
V: TRBV4-1
size: NA
DNA: TGCGCCAGCAGCCGAACGTCACAGGGTATAGTTGGCTACACCTTC
CDR3: CASSRTSQGIVGYTF

D: NA
J: TRBJ1-2
V: TRBV7-9
size: NA
DNA: TGTGCCAGCAGGTCTAACCCCCGGGACACTACTAACTATGGCTACACCTTC
CDR3: CASRSNPRDTTNYGYTF

D: NA
J: TRBJ2-3
V: TRBV25-1
size: NA
DNA: TGTGCCAGCAGTGACCCGACAGACACAGATACGCAGTATTTT
CDR3: CASSDPTDTDTQYF

D: NA
J: TRBJ1-1
V: TRBV5-4
size: NA
DNA: TGTGCCAGCAGCTGGGAGAGGAACACTGAAGCTTTCTTT
CDR3: CASSWERNTEAFF

D: TRBD1
J: TRBJ1-2
V: TRBV29-1
size: NA
DNA: TGCAGCGTTTGGACAGGGGCTAACTATGGCTACACCTTC
CDR3: CSVWTGANYGYTF

D: NA
J: TRBJ1-3
V: TRBV19
size: few
DNA: TGTGCCAGTAGCAGCGGGCTAAGTATTGGAAACACCATATATTTT
CDR3: CASSSGLSIGNTIYF

D: NA
J: TRBJ2-7
V: TRBV5-1
size: NA
DNA: TGCGCCAGCAGCTTAACAGGTGCCTACGAGCAGTACTTC
CDR3: CASSLTGAYEQYF

D: NA
J: TRBJ1-5
V: TRBV4-1
size: NA
DNA: TGCGCCAGCAGCCAAGATCCCGGGTGGAGGGATCAGCCCCAGCATTTT
CDR3: CASSQDPGWRDQPQHF

D: NA
J: TRBJ2-2
V: TRBV5-1
size: NA
DNA: TGCGCCAGCAGGGTTTACAGGGTCGGAGGGAACACCGGGGAGCTGTTTTTT
CDR3: CASRVYRVGGNTGELFF

D: TRBD1
J: TRBJ2-7
V: TRBV27
size: NA
DNA: TGTGCCAGCAGTCGGGGACAGCTCTCCTACGAGCAGTACTTC
CDR3: CASSRGQLSYEQYF

D: NA
J: TRBJ1-1
V: TRBV11-3
size: NA
DNA: TGTGCCAGCAGCACACACAGGAACACTGAAGCTTTCTTT
CDR3: CASSTHRNTEAFF

D: NA
J: TRBJ1-2
V: TRBV2
size: NA
DNA: TGTGCCAGCAGGAGGACTAACTATGGCTACACCTTC
CDR3: CASRRTNYGYTF

D: NA
J: TRBJ1-2
V: TRBV7-2
size: NA
DNA: TGTGCCAGCAGCTCCGTGCCCCCCAGGGGTAACTATGGCTACACCTTC
CDR3: CASSSVPPRGNYGYTF

D: NA
J: TRBJ2-4
V: TRBV7-8
size: NA
DNA: TGTGCCAGCAGCTTATTCACAGGACCAGCCAAAAACATTCAGTACTTC
CDR3: CASSLFTGPAKNIQYF

D: TRBD1
J: TRBJ1-2
V: TRBV10-3
size: NA
DNA: TGTGCCATCAGTGGCCCAGACAGGGGTTATAGTGGCTACACCTTC
CDR3: CAISGPDRGYSGYTF

D: NA
J: TRBJ1-1
V: TRBV2
size: NA
DNA: TGTGCCAGCACCCACGGGGGGGCGCCGAACACTGAAGCTTTCTTT
CDR3: CASTHGGAPNTEAFF

D: TRBD1
J: TRBJ1-1
V: TRBV11-1
size: NA
DNA: TGTGCCAGCAGCTCACCGGGACAGGGCATGAACACTGAAGCTTTCTTT
CDR3: CASSSPGQGMNTEAFF

D: TRBD1
J: TRBJ2-7
V: TRBV5-1
size: NA
DNA: TGCGCGAGCGGCCTCGGACAGGGTGTGGGCGAGCAGTACTTC
CDR3: CASGLGQGVGEQYF

D: NA
J: TRBJ1-3
V: TRBV13
size: NA
DNA: TGTGCCAGCAGCTCTCGGGGGGGTGGAAACACCATATATTTT
CDR3: CASSSRGGGNTIYF

D: NA
J: TRBJ2-7
V: TRBV4-2
size: NA
DNA: TGTGCCAGCAGCCCCGTCGGACTACCCTACGAGCAGTACTTC
CDR3: CASSPVGLPYEQYF

D: TRBD1
J: TRBJ2-7
V: TRBV11-3
size: NA
DNA: TGTGCCGTGGGGCGGACAGGCGACGCCTACGAGCAGTACTTC
CDR3: CAVGRTGDAYEQYF

D: NA
J: TRBJ1-5
V: TRBV19
size: NA
DNA: TGTGCCAGTAGCAAATTGGAGACAGATCTTCTCTTAGACAATCAGCCCCAGCATTTT
CDR3: CASSKLETDLLLDNQPQHF

D: NA
J: TRBJ1-1
V: TRBV19
size: NA
DNA: TGTGCCAGTAGTATGGGCCTGCCAGGGCCCACTGAAGCTTTCTTT
CDR3: CASSMGLPGPTEAFF

D: TRBD1
J: TRBJ1-6
V: TRBV6-5
size: NA
DNA: TGTGCCAGTTATTCCTTGACAGGGGGCGATTCACCCCTCCACTTT
CDR3: CASYSLTGGDSPLHF

D: NA
J: TRBJ1-6
V: TRBV4-1
size: once
DNA: TGCGCCAGCAGCCAGGACCTGTTACAGGGTAATTCACCCCTCCACTTT
CDR3: CASSQDLLQGNSPLHF

D: NA
J: TRBJ1-2
V: TRBV7-9
size: once
DNA: TGTGCCAGCAGCTTAGGGGGTTCGAAGACAGCCTACTATGGCTACACCTTC
CDR3: CASSLGGSKTAYYGYTF

D: TRBD1
J: TRBJ1-1
V: TRBV5-1
size: NA
DNA: TGCGCCAGCAGCTCGACCCCCGGGACAGCTGGATATTTCTTT
CDR3: CASSSTPGTAGYFF

D: TRBD1
J: TRBJ1-2
V: TRBV27
size: once
DNA: TGTGCCAGCAGTTTACGACAGGGCCCGACTAACTATGGCTACACCTTC
CDR3: CASSLRQGPTNYGYTF

D: TRBD1
J: TRBJ2-7
V: TRBV5-1
size: NA
DNA: TGCGCCAGCAGCCCGGAGGGGACAGGCGGATTAAGGGGGCAGTACTTC
CDR3: CASSPEGTGGLRGQYF

D: NA
J: TRBJ2-7
V: TRBV5-1
size: NA
DNA: TGCGCCAGCAGCCTGAGCCACGAGCAGTACTTC
CDR3: CASSLSHEQYF

D: NA
J: TRBJ1-1
V: TRBV18
size: NA
DNA: TGTGCCAGCTCACGAGGACAGTTAAACACTGAAGCTTTCTTT
CDR3: CASSRGQLNTEAFF

D: NA
J: TRBJ2-7
V: TRBV19
size: NA
DNA: TGTGCCAGTAGTATACGAGGGAGGCCTTCCTACGAGCAGTACTTC
CDR3: CASSIRGRPSYEQYF